The rows below give T cell receptor beta chains drawn from one sample of a study of shared clonotypes between healthy human individuals. Produced via immunoSEQ multiplex PCR; TCRdb's table is partial and in-frame only. The sample gives about 2,200,000 clones, about 93% of which show up once; over 1.5% is in the top ten. The sequencing input was naive CD8+ T cells from PBMCs. The source of these receptors is a man younger than 30 in good health. Some clones in this sample may be carry-over from other donors' samples. The CDR3 runs from the conserved cysteine through the conserved F or W. Each record gives: D gene, clone size, J gene, V gene, CDR3 protein, CDR3 DNA. The D gene is left open where the match is weak. A clone size is listed for some rows: how often the clone was seen (once, few, many), or a class if it is expanded.

- | - | TRBJ2-7 | TRBV27 | CASSLFGGPSYEQYF | TGTGCCAGCAGTTTATTCGGGGGACCCTCCTACGAGCAGTACTTC
- | - | TRBJ1-1 | TRBV7-9 | CASSRGPDTEAFF | TGTGCCAGCAGCCGAGGCCCCGACACTGAAGCTTTCTTT
- | once | TRBJ1-5 | TRBV4-1 | CASSQDRGWEPQHF | TGCGCCAGCAGCCAAGATCGGGGGTGGGAGCCCCAGCATTTT
- | - | TRBJ2-2 | TRBV6-1 | CASSEVRVRPNTGELFF | TGTGCCAGCAGTGAAGTGAGGGTTCGGCCCAACACCGGGGAGCTGTTTTTT
- | once | TRBJ2-2 | TRBV4-3 | CASSPLGGIGAGELFF | TGCGCCAGCAGCCCATTGGGAGGAATTGGTGCCGGGGAGCTGTTTTTT
- | - | TRBJ2-7 | TRBV28 | CASRPRTRDYEQYF | TGTGCCAGCAGGCCGCGTACCAGGGACTACGAGCAGTACTTC
- | - | TRBJ1-1 | TRBV11-2 | CASSFGGRTEAFF | TGTGCCAGCAGCTTTGGAGGGAGAACTGAAGCTTTCTTT
- | - | TRBJ1-2 | TRBV28 | CASSLGAADYTF | TGTGCCAGCAGTTTAGGGGCCGCCGACTACACCTTC
- | - | TRBJ2-7 | TRBV6-1 | CAIGGGTTSYEQYF | TGTGCCATAGGAGGTGGGACAACCTCCTACGAGCAGTACTTC
- | - | TRBJ2-1 | TRBV5-6 | CASSLGVSYNEQFF | TGTGCCAGCAGCCTAGGGGTCTCCTACAATGAGCAGTTCTTC
TRBD2 | - | TRBJ2-3 | TRBV7-3 | CASSGGLAGLTDTQYF | TGTGCCAGCAGTGGAGGACTAGCGGGCCTCACAGATACGCAGTATTTT
- | - | TRBJ2-1 | TRBV5-1 | CASSVGGSYNEQFF | TGCGCCAGCAGCGTAGGGGGGTCCTACAATGAGCAGTTCTTC
- | once | TRBJ2-5 | TRBV7-9 | CASSSQGRVETQYF | TGTGCCAGCAGCTCACAGGGGAGGGTGGAGACCCAGTACTTC
- | - | TRBJ1-1 | TRBV19 | CASSSRPGNTEAFF | TGTGCCAGTTCGTCCCGACCGGGGAACACTGAAGCTTTCTTT
TRBD1 | once | TRBJ2-5 | TRBV28 | CASSPPGQVNKETQYF | TGTGCCAGCAGTCCGCCGGGACAGGTTAACAAAGAGACCCAGTACTTC
TRBD1 | - | TRBJ2-3 | TRBV28 | CASSEDRRRSTDTQYF | TGTGCCAGCAGTGAGGACAGGAGAAGATCAACAGATACGCAGTATTTT
TRBD2 | - | TRBJ2-3 | TRBV5-6 | CASSSLAGAADTQYF | TGTGCCAGCAGCTCCCTAGCGGGAGCCGCAGATACGCAGTATTTT
- | few | TRBJ1-1 | TRBV19 | CASSIVGFLNTEAFF | TGTGCCAGTAGTATAGTGGGTTTTCTGAACACTGAAGCTTTCTTT
TRBD1 | - | TRBJ2-5 | TRBV28 | CASSGQDPQETQYF | TGTGCCAGCAGTGGACAGGATCCCCAAGAGACCCAGTACTTC
- | - | TRBJ2-2 | TRBV9 | CASSSIEGFGFANTGELFF | TGTGCCAGCAGCTCAATAGAGGGGTTCGGGTTCGCGAACACCGGGGAGCTGTTTTTT
- | - | TRBJ2-1 | TRBV2 | CASSETDWGDRGNEQFF | TGTGCCAGCAGTGAAACTGATTGGGGAGATAGGGGGAATGAGCAGTTCTTC
TRBD1 | once | TRBJ2-4 | TRBV15 | CATSRAPDRGQNIQYF | TGTGCCACCAGCCGAGCTCCGGACAGGGGGCAAAACATTCAGTACTTC
TRBD1 | - | TRBJ1-1 | TRBV5-4 | CASSLVRQGNTEAFF | TGTGCCAGCAGCTTGGTGAGACAGGGGAACACTGAAGCTTTCTTT
- | once | TRBJ1-1 | TRBV7-8 | CASSPWKNTEAFF | TGTGCCAGCAGCCCTTGGAAAAACACTGAAGCTTTCTTT
- | - | TRBJ1-2 | TRBV5-6 | CASSLSGINYGYTF | TGTGCCAGCAGCTTGTCGGGGATCAACTATGGCTACACCTTC
TRBD1 | - | TRBJ2-6 | TRBV5-1 | CASSPPTGLLLTGANVLTF | TGCGCCAGCAGCCCGCCGACAGGGCTGCTGTTGACTGGGGCCAACGTCCTGACTTTC
- | - | TRBJ1-2 | TRBV7-9 | CASSSSRQGGLGYTF | TGTGCCAGCAGCTCCTCCCGGCAGGGAGGCCTTGGCTACACCTTC